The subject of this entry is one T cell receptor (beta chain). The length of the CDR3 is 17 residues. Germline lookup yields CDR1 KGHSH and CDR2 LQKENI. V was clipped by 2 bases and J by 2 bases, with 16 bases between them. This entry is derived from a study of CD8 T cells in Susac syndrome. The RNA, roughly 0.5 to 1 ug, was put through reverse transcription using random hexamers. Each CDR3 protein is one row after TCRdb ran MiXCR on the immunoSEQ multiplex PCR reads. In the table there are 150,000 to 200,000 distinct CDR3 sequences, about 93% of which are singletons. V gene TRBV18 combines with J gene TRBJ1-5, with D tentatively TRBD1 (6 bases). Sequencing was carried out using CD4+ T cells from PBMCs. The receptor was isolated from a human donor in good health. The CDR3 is CASSPSTQGYGNQPQHF. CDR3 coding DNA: TGTGCCAGCTCACCAAGTACACAGGGATATGGCAATCAGCCCCAGCATTTT.